These 16 T cell receptor beta chains came from one sample sequenced in a study of blood T cells in healthy people across ages (dated by TCRdb to the mid-2010s). Library method: 5' RACE. TCRdb lists the instrument as Illumina HiSeq 2500. The second PCR ran for roughly 7 to 11 cycles and used a J-beta primer mix along with a sample-barcoded 5' primer. The public reads were quality trimmed at Q25 with fastp and then assembled into clones with MiXCR by TCRdb, keeping productive beta chains. Rows merge per CDR3 protein into single entries with the most common DNA and genes. The sample table records approximately 800,000 distinct CDR3 sequences; around 50% of these occur just once. The ten most abundant clones make up more than 25% of the sample. The sample taken for sequencing was blood. These TCRs come from a middle-aged man in good health.

The chain links TRBV7-6 to TRBJ2-7, with 9 bases identical to TRBD2. This CDR3 has 14 amino acids. Losses at the gene ends were 5 bases for V and 3 bases for J; bases not matched to a gene: 5. Germline CDR1 SGHVS, CDR2 FNYEAQ. CDR3 nucleotide sequence: TGTGCCAGCAGCGAGACTAGCGGTCTCTACGAGCAGTACTTC. It specifies CASSETSGLYEQYF.

CDR3 region: CSVGQGLNEKLFF. In DNA, the CDR3 is TGCAGCGTGGGACAGGGTCTCAATGAAAAACTGTTTTTT. The rearrangement links TRBV29-1 to TRBJ1-4; 9 nucleotides agree with TRBD1. J was trimmed by 5 bases and V by 6 bases; bases with no gene match: 4. Germline V gene data show CDR1 as SQVTM and CDR2 as ANQGSEA. The CDR3 runs to 13 residues.

The rearrangement links TRBV5-1 to TRBJ2-7; D is unclear. The J call may be mistaken, given a closer DNA end match to TRBJ2-5. The CDR3 runs to 15 residues. Germline loops: CDR1 SGHRS, CDR2 YFSETQ. CDR3 amino acids: CASSLGVGSKETQYF. The DNA of the CDR3 is TGCGCCAGCAGCTTGGGGGTCGGCAGTAAAGAGACCCAGTACTTC.

This clonotype turned up a few times. The chain is built from TRBV28 and TRBJ2-5, with a tentative D call TRBD1 (6 bases). The ends were cut back, 7 bases at V and 0 bases at J, with 12 bases in the middle. The CDR3 has 14 residues. Germline values: CDR1 MDHEN, CDR2 SYDVKM. The CDR3 here is CASTNGQYQETQYF. CDR3 DNA: TGTGCCAGCACCAATGGACAGTACCAAGAGACCCAGTACTTC.

This sequence joins TRBV28 and TRBJ1-6, with no clear D. This CDR3 has 13 residues. In germline, CDR1 is MDHEN, CDR2 SYDVKM. V dropped 5 bases and J dropped 9 bases, with 11 bases sitting between them. The CDR3 DNA sequence: TGTGCCAGCAGTCCACAGAGGGTTTCACCCCTCCACTTT. It encodes CASSPQRVSPLHF.

This clonotype was seen more than once but under ten times. In DNA, the CDR3 is TGTGCCATCAGTGAGCCCGGAGCAGCAGGACGGAGTACGCAGTATTTT. Translation gives CAISEPGAAGRSTQYF. The chain combines TRBV10-3 with TRBJ2-3; D remains ambiguous. Looked up from germline, CDR1 is ENHRY and CDR2 is SYGVKD. The CDR3 extends over 16 amino acids. V was shortened by 2 bases and J by 8 bases, with 20 bases between the two germline ends.

The chain joins TRBV4-2 to TRBJ2-1; D unclear. The CDR3 has 14 amino acids. The V and J ends lost 1 base and 8 bases respectively, with 12 bases between them. Germline V gene data show CDR1 as LGHNA and CDR2 as YNFKEQ. CDR3 bases: TGTGCCAGCAGCCAAGCCCGGGCTTCGGATGAGCAGTTCTTC. Encoded protein: CASSQARASDEQFF.

The table lists this clonotype with a few counts. The genes are TRBV4-3 and TRBJ2-7; 10 nucleotides line up with TRBD2. CDR3 length: 13 amino acids. V was pared by 3 bases and J by 5 bases, with 1 base of the junction left unmatched. The germline CDR1 and CDR2 sequences are LGHNA and YSLEER. The CDR3 spells CASSQGLANEQYF. The CDR3 bases are TGCGCCAGCAGCCAGGGACTAGCGAACGAGCAGTACTTC.

This chain joins TRBV9 and TRBJ2-4, with TRBD1 matching 10 bases. Near its end, the DNA agrees better with TRBJ2-7, so the J call may be wrong. Germline V lookup: CDR1 SGDLS, CDR2 YYNGEE. The CDR3 totals 14 residues. The CDR3 here is CASSRTGGLDEQYF. CDR3 in DNA: TGTGCCAGCAGTCGGACAGGGGGATTAGACGAGCAGTACTTC.

This rearrangement joins TRBV24-1 to TRBJ2-7, with 7 bases lining up with TRBD1. With V trimmed by 9 bases and J by 3 bases, 4 bases remained unmatched. CDR1 and CDR2 from the germline V gene are KGHDR and SFDVKD. This CDR3 spans 12 amino acids. The CDR3 loop reads CATSHRGYEQYF. The CDR3 DNA sequence: TGTGCCACCTCGCACAGGGGCTACGAGCAGTACTTC.

The rearrangement links TRBV6-6 to TRBJ2-3; D unresolved. Trimming stripped 8 bases from V and 2 bases from J, with 11 bases between. CDR3 length: 13 amino acids. CDR1 is MNHNY, CDR2 SVGAGI, per germline (reference sequence). CDR3 sequence reads: CASGMAHTDTQYF. CDR3 coding DNA: TGTGCCAGCGGGATGGCCCACACAGATACGCAGTATTTT.

Only a few counts were recorded for this clonotype. The V and J genes are TRBV5-1 and TRBJ1-2; D perhaps matches TRBD1 (6 bases). This CDR3 contains 15 residues. Germline V gives CDR1 SGHRS, CDR2 YFSETQ. Between the trimmed V and J ends, which lost 2 bases and 0 bases, there was a span of 11 bases. The chain's CDR3 is CASSLGQSANYGYTF. DNA for the CDR3: TGCGCCAGCAGCTTAGGACAGTCCGCTAACTATGGCTACACCTTC.

The CDR3 reads CASSPGTRANEKLFF. The DNA of the CDR3 is TGTGCCAGCAGCCCCGGGACACGCGCGAATGAAAAACTGTTTTTT. V and J are TRBV7-2 and TRBJ1-4, with a tentative D call TRBD1 (6 bases). The germline V gene encodes CDR1 SGHTA and CDR2 FQGNSA. The CDR3 length is 15 residues. V was shortened by 5 bases and J by 5 bases, with 15 bases between the two germline ends.

The CDR3 region is CASSLDHPNQPQHF. CDR3 bases: TGTGCCAGCAGCTTAGATCATCCCAATCAGCCCCAGCATTTT. The chain couples TRBV11-2 to TRBJ1-5; no clear D. The germline CDR1 and CDR2 sequences are SGHAT and FQNNGV. CDR3 size: 14 residues. Trimming removed 0 bases at V and 3 bases at J, with 6 bases between.

The rearrangement joins TRBV14 to TRBJ2-1; 10 bases are a match to TRBD2. The CDR3 spans 19 residues. Germline trimming cut 8 bases from V and 7 bases from J; bases unmatched to any gene: 23. Germline V lookup: CDR1 SGHDN, CDR2 FVKESK. CDR3 nucleotide sequence: TGTGCCAGCTCTCCGGGACTAGCGAATACTTACTCTTTGTGGAATGAGCAGTTCTTC. Translated: CASSPGLANTYSLWNEQFF.

This chain connects TRBV4-1 to TRBJ1-5; tentatively, D is TRBD1 (5 bases). Trimming removed 6 bases from V and 6 bases from J, with 12 bases in between. Germline CDR1 MGHRA, CDR2 YSYEKL. The CDR3 has 13 amino acids. CDR3 in amino acids: CASSELGGQPQHF. CDR3 nucleotide sequence: TGCGCCAGCAGTGAACTTGGGGGTCAGCCCCAGCATTTT.